This T cell receptor beta chain emerged from a study of shared clonotypes between healthy human individuals. V lost 5 bases and J lost 0, with 17 bases in between. The CDR3 runs 17 residues. CDR1 and CDR2 from the germline V gene are MNHEY and SMNVEV (reference sequence). The method was immunoSEQ multiplex PCR; TCRdb's version includes in-frame clones alone and lacks a portion of them. The sample includes 2 million to 2.5 million clones, 85% to 95% seen only once; the top ten take about 0.41%. The TCR comes from a man aged 18 to 29 in good health. Some clones in this sample may be carry-over from other donors' samples. The sequenced sample was naive CD4+ T cells from PBMCs. Subset given: CD45RA+ positively selected. This rearrangement joins TRBV27 to TRBJ1-5; no clear D gene. The CDR3 reads CASSPNNGGNSNQPQHF. The CDR3 DNA follows: TGTGCCAGCAGTCCCAATAACGGTGGTAATAGCAATCAGCCCCAGCATTTT.